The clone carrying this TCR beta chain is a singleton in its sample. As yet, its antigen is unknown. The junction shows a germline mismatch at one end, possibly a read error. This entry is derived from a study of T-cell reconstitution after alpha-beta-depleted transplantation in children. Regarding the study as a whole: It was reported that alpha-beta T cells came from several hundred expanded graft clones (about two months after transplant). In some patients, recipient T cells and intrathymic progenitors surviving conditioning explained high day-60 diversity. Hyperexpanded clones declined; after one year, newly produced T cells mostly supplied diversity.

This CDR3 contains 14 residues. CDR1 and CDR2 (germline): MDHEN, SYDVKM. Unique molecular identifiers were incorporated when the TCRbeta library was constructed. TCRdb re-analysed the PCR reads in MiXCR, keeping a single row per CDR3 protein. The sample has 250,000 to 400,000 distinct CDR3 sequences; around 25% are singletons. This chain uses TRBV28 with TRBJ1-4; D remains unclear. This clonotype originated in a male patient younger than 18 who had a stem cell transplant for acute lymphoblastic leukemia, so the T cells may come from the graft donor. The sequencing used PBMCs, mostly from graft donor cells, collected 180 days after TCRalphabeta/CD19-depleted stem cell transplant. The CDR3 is CASSLYPANEKLFF. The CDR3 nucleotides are TGTGCCAGCAGCTTATACCCGGCTAATGAAAAACTGTTTTTT.